These 26 T cell receptor beta chains came from one sample sequenced in a study of shared clonotypes between healthy human individuals. Naive CD8 cells comprised CD45RO-negative, CCR7-positively selected cells, excluding terminally differentiated effector memory CD45RA+ cells. The data were produced by immunoSEQ multiplex PCR, yet TCRdb's version contains in-frame clones alone and is incomplete. The profile covers 2 million or so clones, with about 95% appearing a single time and roughly 1.1% taken by the ten largest. The sequenced material came from naive CD8+ T cells sorted from blood. All receptors come from a man aged 18 to 35 in good health.

The V and J genes are TRBV14 and TRBJ1-2; D possibly corresponds to TRBD1 (6 bases). Looked up from germline, CDR1 is SGHDN and CDR2 is FVKESK. The CDR3 length is 14 residues. The V end lost 4 bases, the J end lost 4 bases, and 13 bases lay between the germline ends. CDR3 residues: CASSLNRVGYGYTF. The CDR3 nucleotides are TGTGCCAGCAGCCTGAACAGGGTAGGCTATGGCTACACCTTC.

This clone was seen a single time. Other DNA sequences within the sample encode an identical CDR3. V is TRBV6-1 and J is TRBJ2-7, with TRBD2 matching 11 bases. Losses at the gene ends were 2 bases for V and 3 bases for J; bases not matched to a gene: 3. The CDR3 spans 15 residues. Germline CDR1 MNHNS, CDR2 SASEGT. The CDR3 DNA is TGTGCCAGCAGTGAACTAGGGACTAGCGGCTACGAGCAGTACTTC. It encodes CASSELGTSGYEQYF.

The gene calls are TRBV28 and TRBJ2-7, with 10 bases fitting TRBD1. With V trimmed by 4 bases and J by 0 bases, 6 bases remained unmatched. Germline V lookup: CDR1 MDHEN, CDR2 SYDVKM. The CDR3 extends over 16 amino acids. The DNA for the CDR3 is TGTGCCAGCAGTTCGGCCGGGACAGGGGTCTCCTACGAGCAGTACTTC. It translates to CASSSAGTGVSYEQYF.

The chain joins TRBV28 to TRBJ2-3; a weak D match, TRBD2 (6 bases). Germline values: CDR1 MDHEN, CDR2 SYDVKM. The CDR3 is made up of 17 amino acids. Trimming cost V 5 bases and J 5 bases, with 23 bases left between them. The CDR3 loop is CASSPRGVTGRGDTQYF. In DNA, the CDR3 is TGTGCCAGCAGTCCACGCGGGGTGACGGGACGTGGAGATACGCAGTATTTT. The complete variable domain, with remaining parts taken from reference TRBV28 and TRBJ2-3, reads DVKVTQSSRYLVKRTGEKVFLECVQDMDHENMFWYRQDPGLGLRLIYFSYDVKMKEKGDIPEGYSVSREKKERFSLILESASTNQTSMYLCASSPRGVTGRGDTQYFGPGTRLTVL.

This chain connects TRBV23-1 to TRBJ2-7; the match to TRBD2 covers 13 bases. TRBV23-1 is reported as an ORF; its role is uncertain. Trimming removed 10 bases from V and 5 bases from J; junction bases left unmatched: 8. CDR3 size: 14 residues. Here the CDR3 reads CANPGTSGKDEQYF. In nucleotides, the CDR3 is TGCGCCAACCCTGGGACTAGCGGGAAGGACGAGCAGTACTTC.

V and J are TRBV6-6 and TRBJ2-5; D is possibly TRBD2 (7 bases). This CDR3 spans 15 amino acids. The germline V and J ends were trimmed by 6 bases and 3 bases, with 17 bases remaining between them. Germline lookup yields CDR1 MNHNY and CDR2 SVGAGI (reference sequence). The CDR3 bases are TGTGCCAGCAGCCACAGGGATGGACTAGAAGAGACCCAGTACTTC. Translation gives CASSHRDGLEETQYF.

The chain joins TRBV11-2 to TRBJ1-6; D not certain. V lost 2 bases to trimming and J lost 8 bases, with 10 bases between them. This CDR3 contains 14 residues. In germline, CDR1 is SGHAT, CDR2 FQNNGV. The chain's CDR3 is CASSLPGPYSPLHF. Written as DNA, the CDR3 is TGTGCCAGCAGCTTACCAGGCCCTTATTCACCCCTCCACTTT.

The chain couples TRBV30 to TRBJ1-6, with 10 bases matching TRBD1. V trimming: 2 bases; J trimming: 8 bases; junction bases outside the gene matches: 3. The CDR3 contains 14 residues. CDR1 GTSNPN and CDR2 SVGIG come from the germline V gene (reference sequence). CDR3 residues: CAWSLDRGHSPLHF. CDR3 nucleotides: TGTGCCTGGAGTCTCGACAGGGGGCATTCACCCCTCCACTTT.

The CDR3 region has the DNA TGCGCCAGCAGCCAAGATCAGGGAAACTACGAGCAGTACTTC. As protein: CASSQDQGNYEQYF. The chain couples TRBV4-1 to TRBJ2-7, with a possible D match to TRBD1 (5 bases). The germline gives CDR1 MGHRA, CDR2 YSYEKL. The CDR3 sequence is 14 residues long. Trimming pared 0 bases from V and 3 bases from J, leaving 9 bases between.

The chain has TRBV2 and TRBJ2-3; 7 positions agree with TRBD2. This CDR3 region has 14 residues. The J segment lost 0 bases and the V segment lost 7 bases, leaving 4 bases of the junction unmatched. From germline, CDR1 is SNHLY and CDR2 FYNNEI. The DNA of the CDR3 is TGTGCCAGCACTAGCGGTTTTAGCACAGATACGCAGTATTTT. It specifies CASTSGFSTDTQYF.

The genes are TRBV11-2 and TRBJ1-1; D gene unclear. Germline CDR1 and CDR2: SGHAT and FQNNGV. Trimming took off 5 bases at V and 2 bases at J, with 12 bases between the two ends. This CDR3 has 14 residues. In DNA, the CDR3 is TGTGCCAGCAGCACCCGGACGGCCAACACTGAAGCTTTCTTT. The encoded protein is CASSTRTANTEAFF.

The rearrangement joins TRBV6-5 to TRBJ2-7; D possibly corresponds to TRBD1 (7 bases). This CDR3 comprises 15 residues. Germline values: CDR1 MNHEY, CDR2 SVGAGI. Trimming removed 6 bases at V and 3 bases at J, with 18 bases between. The CDR3 DNA sequence: TGTGCCAGCAGACTCGCGGGACAGAGCCTCTACGAGCAGTACTTC. Protein sequence: CASRLAGQSLYEQYF.

The V and J genes are TRBV9 and TRBJ1-1; unclear D gene. CDR3 length: 12 amino acids. Germline values: CDR1 SGDLS, CDR2 YYNGEE. V lost 4 bases to trimming and J lost 8 bases, with 12 bases between them. This CDR3 reads CASSRDGREAFF. The CDR3, as DNA: TGTGCCAGCAGCCGGGATGGCAGGGAAGCTTTCTTT. Full variable domain (rest looked up from reference TRBV9 and TRBJ1-1): DSGVTQTPKHLITATGQRVTLRCSPRSGDLSVYWYQQSLDQGLQFLIQYYNGEERAKGNILERFSAQQFPDLHSELNLSSLELGDSALYFCASSRDGREAFFGQGTRLTVV.

For this clone: Other DNA sequences in the same sample also yield this CDR3. The J gene is TRBJ2-7, the V gene TRBV4-1; no clear D gene. Germline values: CDR1 MGHRA, CDR2 YSYEKL. The V end lost 1 base, the J end lost 0 bases, and 10 bases lay between the germline ends. The CDR3 is 15 amino acids. The CDR3 is CASSQGTDLSYEQYF. In DNA, the CDR3 is TGCGCCAGCAGCCAAGGTACAGACCTCTCCTACGAGCAGTACTTC.

The rearrangement links TRBV5-6 to TRBJ2-2; D gene ambiguous. V was pared by 1 base and J by 6 bases, with 7 bases between. CDR1 and CDR2 from the germline V gene are SGHDT and YYEEEE. The CDR3 loop spans 13 amino acids. CDR3 amino acids: CASSLTTAGELFF. The CDR3 DNA reads as TGTGCCAGCAGCTTGACGACGGCCGGGGAGCTGTTTTTT.

With regard to this clone: Its ends do not fully match the called genes, so a read error is possible. This chain connects TRBV2 to TRBJ1-1; D gene unclear. The CDR3 length is 13 residues. Germline V gives CDR1 SNHLY, CDR2 FYNNEI. The CDR3: CASREVMDTEAFF. The CDR3 DNA follows: TGTGCCAGCAGGGAAGTCATGGACACTGAAGCTTTCTTT.

The chain couples TRBV30 to TRBJ1-2; D unresolved. This CDR3 spans 12 amino acids. The germline V gene encodes CDR1 GTSNPN and CDR2 SVGIG (reference sequence). Trimming took off 4 bases at V and 7 bases at J, with 13 bases between the two ends. This chain's CDR3 is CAWTNSEGGYTF. In DNA form, the CDR3 reads TGTGCCTGGACAAACTCTGAGGGTGGCTACACCTTC.

The chain has TRBV5-1 and TRBJ2-5; a weak D match, TRBD2 (6 bases). Germline loops: CDR1 SGHRS, CDR2 YFSETQ. CDR3 length: 16 residues. V gave up 6 bases and J gave up 4 bases, with 22 bases separating them. The CDR3 DNA is TGCGCCAGCACCACCAAGGAGGGTCCGCGACGAGAGACCCAGTACTTC. Its translation: CASTTKEGPRRETQYF.

This clone occurred once. V is TRBV28 and J is TRBJ2-3; D gene ambiguous. CDR1 is MDHEN, CDR2 SYDVKM, per germline. The CDR3 extends over 14 amino acids. V was cut by 5 bases and J by 0 bases, with 9 bases left in between. The CDR3 region is CASSLHTSTDTQYF. Written as DNA, the CDR3 is TGTGCCAGCAGTCTCCACACAAGCACAGATACGCAGTATTTT.

V gene TRBV7-8 combines with J gene TRBJ2-7; possibly TRBD1 for D (6 bases). Trimming took off 2 bases at V and 2 bases at J, with 13 bases between the two ends. Per germline, CDR1 SGHVS and CDR2 FQNEAQ. The CDR3 contains 15 residues. The chain's CDR3 is CASSLIQGIPYEQYF. The CDR3 DNA reads as TGTGCCAGCAGCTTAATTCAGGGGATTCCCTACGAGCAGTACTTC.

This sequence joins TRBV4-3 and TRBJ2-2, with 10 positions matching TRBD2. V was clipped by 3 bases and J by 4 bases; unmatched bases: 20. The V gene's germline CDR1 is LGHNA and CDR2 YSLEER. CDR3 length: 21 residues. CDR3 amino acids: CASSHLLAGREGGLITGELFF. The DNA for the CDR3 is TGCGCCAGCAGCCACTTACTAGCGGGACGAGAGGGCGGACTCATCACCGGGGAGCTGTTTTTT.

The chain employs TRBV2 and TRBJ1-1, with D perhaps TRBD1 (5 bases). With 2 bases removed from V and 1 base from J, the gap between germline ends came to 11 bases. This CDR3 has 15 amino acids. Germline CDR1 reads SNHLY; CDR2 reads FYNNEI. The CDR3 protein is CASSEWGTSNTEAFF. For the CDR3, the DNA is TGTGCCAGCAGTGAATGGGGGACTTCGAACACTGAAGCTTTCTTT.

To note about this clone: The same CDR3 also results from other DNA sequences found in this sample. V gene TRBV4-3 combines with J gene TRBJ2-7, with D possibly matching TRBD2 (5 bases). The CDR3 totals 14 residues. Deletions cut 1 base from V and 3 bases from J, with 10 bases between. Per germline, CDR1 LGHNA and CDR2 YSLEER. The CDR3 spells CASSQGEGGYEQYF. DNA of the CDR3: TGCGCCAGCAGCCAAGGTGAAGGAGGCTACGAGCAGTACTTC.

V and J are TRBV4-1 and TRBJ2-7, with TRBD1 identical over 7 bases. Germline V CDR1 and CDR2: MGHRA, YSYEKL. This CDR3 region has 15 residues. J was trimmed by 2 bases and V by 0 bases; bases with no gene match: 4. CDR3 protein: CASSQEPGGAYEQYF. In DNA form, the CDR3 reads TGCGCCAGCAGCCAAGAACCAGGGGGAGCCTACGAGCAGTACTTC.

CDR3 in DNA: TGTGCCAGTAGTATACAGGGACAGGGAGATTCACCCCTCCACTTT. This sequence encodes CASSIQGQGDSPLHF. The chain links TRBV19 to TRBJ1-6; 9 bases fit TRBD1. V was pared by 2 bases and J by 8 bases, with 4 bases of the junction left unmatched. The CDR3 runs 15 residues. Germline V gene sequence: CDR1 LNHDA, CDR2 SQIVND (reference sequence).

V usage is TRBV2 and J usage is TRBJ2-1; 10 bases agree with TRBD2. This CDR3 contains 16 residues. The germline gives CDR1 SNHLY, CDR2 FYNNEI. Trimming took 8 bases from V and 6 from J; bases not matched to a gene: 13. CDR3 residues: CASQALLAGPGNEQFF. The CDR3 coding sequence is TGTGCCAGCCAGGCTCTACTAGCGGGGCCAGGCAATGAGCAGTTCTTC.